This entry lists 17 T cell receptor beta chains sequenced from one sample in a study of early T cells in non-severe SARS-CoV-2 infection (dated by TCRdb to the early 2020s). Receptor amplification or capture employed 5' RACE. Sequencing relied on a NextSeq 500. TCRdb redid the processing of the public reads, applying fastp at Q25 and MiXCR, and retained in-frame beta chains. A single entry per CDR3 protein holds the most common genes and DNA from its merged rows. This sample has about 67,000 distinct CDR3 sequences in its table, and roughly 12% of those were observed once. The top ten hold around 4% of the sample. Sequencing was performed on whole blood. The receptors were gathered from an adult who was a healthcare worker with PCR-confirmed SARS-CoV-2 infection or an uninfected control (not recorded which).

V usage is TRBV11-1 and J usage is TRBJ2-3, with a tentative D call TRBD1 (6 bases). This CDR3 comprises 14 residues. V lost 5 bases, J lost 6 bases, and 15 bases lay in between. Germline V lookup: CDR1 SGHAT, CDR2 FQDESV (reference sequence). In DNA form, the CDR3 reads TGTGCCAGCAGCCCCCAGAGGGGGTGGGATACGCAGTATTTT. Its protein is CASSPQRGWDTQYF.

This clonotype has at least ten counts. The genes are TRBV11-3 and TRBJ2-5, with D perhaps TRBD1 (7 bases). The CDR3 consists of 13 residues. The germline V and J ends were trimmed by 6 bases and 3 bases, with 11 bases remaining between them. Per germline, CDR1 SGHNT and CDR2 YENEEA. CDR3 residues: CASRGGTEETQYF. DNA for the CDR3: TGTGCCAGCAGGGGCGGGACAGAAGAGACCCAGTACTTC.

This clonotype was observed at least ten times. The genes are TRBV9 and TRBJ2-1; D is undetermined. Looked up from germline, CDR1 is SGDLS and CDR2 is YYNGEE. V was pared by 10 bases and J by 5 bases, with 16 bases between. The CDR3 totals 13 residues. As DNA, the CDR3 is TGTGCCGGATCCTCGGGTCCGAACAATGAGCAGTTCTTC. Translation gives CAGSSGPNNEQFF.

This clonotype has at least ten counts. The rearrangement uses TRBV27 and TRBJ1-6; no clear D gene. Germline CDR1 MNHEY, CDR2 SMNVEV (reference sequence). The CDR3 length is 13 residues. Trimming shortened V by 2 bases and J by 7 bases, and 6 bases separated the two germline ends. CDR3 nucleotides: TGTGCCAGCAGTTTAAGAATGAATTCACCCCTCCACTTT. This sequence encodes CASSLRMNSPLHF.

The rearrangement links TRBV19 to TRBJ2-1; perhaps TRBD2 as D (6 bases). Looked up from germline, CDR1 is LNHDA and CDR2 is SQIVND (reference sequence). Trimming took off 3 bases at V and 8 bases at J, with 14 bases between the two ends. This CDR3 region has 14 residues. Here the CDR3 reads CASSIVGSGDEQFF. CDR3 nucleotides: TGTGCCAGTAGTATTGTCGGGAGTGGCGATGAGCAGTTCTTC.

The chain recombines TRBV7-8 with TRBJ1-6; no reliable D call. The CDR3 is made up of 13 amino acids. Germline V gene lookup returns CDR1 SGHVS and CDR2 FQNEAQ. With 5 bases removed from V and 11 bases from J, the gap between germline ends came to 13 bases. The CDR3 DNA sequence: TGTGCCAGCAGCCGCTTGCCTTTGGCACCCCTCCACTTT. It specifies CASSRLPLAPLHF.

The sample holds many counts of this clonotype. The chain has TRBV4-1 and TRBJ2-7, with 9 bases that match TRBD1. Germline V gives CDR1 MGHRA, CDR2 YSYEKL. V was clipped by 0 bases and J by 5 bases; unmatched bases: 8. The CDR3 extends over 16 amino acids. The CDR3 DNA sequence: TGCGCCAGCAGCCAAGATAGGGGGACAGGGACCAACGAGCAGTACTTC. This sequence encodes CASSQDRGTGTNEQYF.

This clonotype was counted ten times or more. The chain uses TRBV29-1 and TRBJ2-1; 10 bases agree with TRBD2. After removal of 5 bases from V and 10 bases from J, the junction contained 5 bases not matched to a gene. This CDR3 has 12 amino acids. Germline loops: CDR1 SQVTM, CDR2 ANQGSEA. In DNA, the CDR3 is TGCAGCGTTCTAGCGGGGGCAGGGGAGCAGTTCTTC. Its protein is CSVLAGAGEQFF.

This clonotype appeared many times. The V call is TRBV10-3, the J call TRBJ1-5; 7 bases align to TRBD1. Per the germline V gene, CDR1 is ENHRY and CDR2 is SYGVKD. V dropped 0 bases and J dropped 7; count of bases not matched to a gene: 3. This CDR3 contains 14 residues. CDR3 in DNA: TGTGCCATCAGTGAGTCGGCCAGGGGGCAGCCCCAGCATTTT. It encodes CAISESARGQPQHF.

In its sample, this clonotype was seen many times. This sequence joins TRBV27 and TRBJ2-7, with D perhaps matching TRBD2 (5 bases). V was clipped by 3 bases and J by 1 base, with 16 bases between them. The germline V gene encodes CDR1 MNHEY and CDR2 SMNVEV (reference sequence). There are 16 residues in the CDR3. CDR3 protein: CASSFSRTPTSYEQYF. For the CDR3, the DNA is TGTGCCAGCAGTTTTAGTCGGACTCCGACTTCCTACGAGCAGTACTTC.

This clonotype was seen repeatedly, ten times or more. The CDR3 loop reads CASSPNGGVNNSPLHF. CDR3 nucleotide sequence: TGTGCCAGCAGCCCGAACGGGGGCGTCAATAATTCACCCCTCCACTTT. The chain has TRBV14 and TRBJ1-6; the D gene is possibly TRBD1 (6 bases). The germline V gene has CDR1 SGHDN and CDR2 FVKESK. The CDR3 runs 16 residues. With 4 bases removed from V and 5 bases from J, the gap between germline ends came to 15 bases.

A note on this clonotype: The CDR3 does not end in the conserved phenylalanine or tryptophan, so this is likely a read error. The gene calls are TRBV19 and TRBJ2-7; a possible D gene is TRBD1 (5 bases). The length of the CDR3 is 13 residues. The V gene's germline CDR1 is LNHDA and CDR2 SQIVND (reference sequence). V lost 5 bases, J lost 3 bases, and 11 bases lay in between. The CDR3 DNA sequence: TGTGCCAGTAGTTCAGGGCAGAGCTACGAGCAGTACTCC. Amino acid sequence: CASSSGQSYEQYS.

This clonotype was found many times. V gene TRBV5-1 combines with J gene TRBJ2-1; 8 bases line up with TRBD1. The CDR3 has 14 amino acids. Germline V gives CDR1 SGHRS, CDR2 YFSETQ. The J segment lost 9 bases and the V segment lost 5 bases, leaving 10 bases of the junction unmatched. The DNA for the CDR3 is TGCGCCAGCAGTTCTCGGACAGGGAAGGCTGAGCAGTTCTTC. The encoded protein is CASSSRTGKAEQFF.

The chain combines TRBV21-1 with TRBJ2-5; whether TRBD1, the table's D call, matches the DNA was not checked. TRBV21-1 is classified as a pseudogene. The CDR3 is made up of 14 amino acids. CDR3 in amino acids: CASSKDEGGEDQYF. In DNA form, the CDR3 reads TGTGCCAGCAGCAAAGACGAAGGGGGCGAGGATCAGTACTTC.

This clonotype was detected many times. The chain joins TRBV5-6 to TRBJ1-6; D remains ambiguous. V dropped 4 bases and J dropped 8 bases, with 13 bases sitting between them. This CDR3 region has 14 residues. The germline gives CDR1 SGHDT, CDR2 YYEEEE. The DNA of the CDR3 is TGTGCCAGCAGCGCTACAGCGAGACATTCACCCCTCCACTTT. Amino acid sequence: CASSATARHSPLHF.

The V gene is TRBV5-1, the J gene TRBJ2-7; D ambiguous. The CDR3 runs to 15 residues. Between the trimmed V and J ends, which lost 1 base and 5 bases, there was a span of 16 bases. CDR1 SGHRS and CDR2 YFSETQ come from the germline V gene. CDR3 amino acids: CASSLRPTARNEQYF. The DNA for the CDR3 is TGCGCCAGCAGCTTGAGGCCGACCGCGAGGAACGAGCAGTACTTC.

This clonotype showed up just a few times. V gene TRBV27 combines with J gene TRBJ2-5, with D possibly matching TRBD2 (6 bases). The CDR3 spans 13 residues. V lost 4 bases to trimming and J lost 4 bases, with 10 bases between them. The germline V gene has CDR1 MNHEY and CDR2 SMNVEV (reference sequence). The CDR3 DNA is TGTGCCAGCAGTTGGACCGGGAGAGAGACCCAGTACTTC. Amino acids: CASSWTGRETQYF.